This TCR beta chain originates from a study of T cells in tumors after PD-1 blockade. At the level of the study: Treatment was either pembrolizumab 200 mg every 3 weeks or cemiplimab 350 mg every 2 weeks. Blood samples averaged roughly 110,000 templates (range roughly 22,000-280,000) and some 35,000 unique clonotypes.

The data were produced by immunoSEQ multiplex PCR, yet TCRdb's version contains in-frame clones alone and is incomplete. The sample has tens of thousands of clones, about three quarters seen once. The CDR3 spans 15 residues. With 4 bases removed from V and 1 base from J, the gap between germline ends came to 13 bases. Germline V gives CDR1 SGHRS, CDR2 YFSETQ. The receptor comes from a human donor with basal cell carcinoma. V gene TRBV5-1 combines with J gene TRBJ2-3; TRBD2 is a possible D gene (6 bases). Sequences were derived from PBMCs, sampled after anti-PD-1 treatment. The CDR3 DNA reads TGCGCCAGCAGCCGGAGGGTAGCGGGCACAGATACGCAGTATTTT. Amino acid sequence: CASSRRVAGTDTQYF. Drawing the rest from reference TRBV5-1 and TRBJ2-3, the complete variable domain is KAGVTQTPRYLIKTRGQQVTLSCSPISGHRSVSWYQQTPGQGLQFLFEYFSETQRNKGNFPGRFSGRQFSNSRSEMNVSTLELGDSALYLCASSRRVAGTDTQYFGPGTRLTVL.